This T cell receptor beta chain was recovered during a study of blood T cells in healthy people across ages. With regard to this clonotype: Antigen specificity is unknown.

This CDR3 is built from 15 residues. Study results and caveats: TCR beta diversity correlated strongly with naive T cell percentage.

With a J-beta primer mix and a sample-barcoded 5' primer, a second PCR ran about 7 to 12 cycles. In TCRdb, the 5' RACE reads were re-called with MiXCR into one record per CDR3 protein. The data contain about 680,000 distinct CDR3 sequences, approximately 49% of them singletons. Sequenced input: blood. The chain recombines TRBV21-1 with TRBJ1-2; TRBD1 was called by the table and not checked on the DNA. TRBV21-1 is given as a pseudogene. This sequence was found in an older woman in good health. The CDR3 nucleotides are TGTGCCAGCAGCAAAGAGGGACAGGGGGTTGGTGGCTACACCTTC. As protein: CASSKEGQGVGGYTF.